This T cell receptor beta chain was observed in a study of CXCR3-negative and CXCR3-positive naive CD8 T cells. General study points: Similar levels of surface CD5 were seen between naive subsets; TCR strength was inferred from TRB CDR3 properties.

Comments on this clonotype: Its antigen is currently unknown.

From germline, CDR1 is SGHAT and CDR2 FQNNGV. The CDR3 sequence is 14 residues long. UMI-labeled 5' RACE TRB cDNA libraries were prepared from the cells. From its re-call of the 5' RACE reads, TCRdb lists each CDR3 protein once, without DNA. The sample includes approximately 52,000 distinct CDR3 sequences. V and J are TRBV11-2 and TRBJ2-5; lacking DNA, the TRBD2 call made by TCRdb goes unchecked. This TCR derives from a human donor in good health. Some clones in this sample may be carry-over from other donors' samples. The sequencing input was memory CD8+ T cells from blood. The CDR3 sequence: CASDPTAGGETQYF.